These 28 T cell receptor beta chains were sequenced from one sample in a study of naive and memory T cell subsets. Both TRBC1 and TRBC2 were covered by a beta constant-region primer of two equimolar oligonucleotides. Ligated cDNA was amplified by four rounds of PCR with nested alpha and beta constant-region primers and SP2. One entry per CDR3 protein, called by TCRdb with MiXCR from the UMI-ligation and nested PCR reads. The sample carries some 110,000 distinct CDR3 sequences, 35% to 45% recorded once. Sequenced: central memory CD4+ T cells from blood. Receptors were obtained from a human donor in good health.

This clonotype has just a few counts. This sequence joins TRBV20-1 and TRBJ2-2; no clear D gene. Trimming stripped 2 bases from V and 7 bases from J, with 8 bases between. Germline V lookup: CDR1 DFQATT, CDR2 SNEGSKA (reference sequence). The CDR3 is 12 residues long. CDR3 DNA: TGCAGTGCTAGATCACATAGCGGGGAGCTGTTTTTT. Protein sequence: CSARSHSGELFF.

This clonotype showed up just a few times. This rearrangement joins TRBV20-1 to TRBJ2-3, with 9 bases matching TRBD2. The V and J ends lost 5 bases and 1 base, in that order; junction bases with no gene match: 4. CDR3 length: 14 amino acids. Per germline, CDR1 DFQATT and CDR2 SNEGSKA (reference sequence). The CDR3 bases are TGCAGTGCTGTAGCGGGAGCCGGCACAGATACGCAGTATTTT. This codes for CSAVAGAGTDTQYF.

This chain joins TRBV28 and TRBJ2-7; TRBD2 matches at 9 bases. Trimming removed 6 bases from V and 4 bases from J; junction bases left unmatched: 10. This CDR3 contains 15 residues. Germline lookup yields CDR1 MDHEN and CDR2 SYDVKM. CDR3 region: CASRSIAGERYEQYF. For the CDR3, the DNA is TGTGCCAGCAGATCCATAGCGGGAGAGAGATACGAGCAGTACTTC.

The chain combines TRBV12-3 or TRBV12-4 with TRBJ2-7; 8 bases map to TRBD2. Losses at the gene ends were 1 base for V and 7 bases for J; bases not matched to a gene: 15. The CDR3 extends over 17 amino acids. Here the CDR3 reads CASSLVLTSVKKGEQYF. The CDR3 bases are TGTGCCAGCAGTTTAGTGTTGACTAGCGTTAAAAAGGGAGAGCAGTACTTC.

V usage is TRBV24-1 and J usage is TRBJ2-1; TRBD1 aligns across 8 bases. J lost 4 bases, V lost 5 bases, and 9 bases had no gene match. Germline loops: CDR1 KGHDR, CDR2 SFDVKD. The CDR3 is made up of 16 amino acids. The CDR3 DNA reads as TGTGCCACCAGTGCGTTCGGACAGGGAATTTACAATGAGCAGTTCTTC. As protein: CATSAFGQGIYNEQFF.

This clonotype is labeled as medium-sized. The rearrangement uses TRBV29-1 and TRBJ1-2; no firm D call. Trimming took 6 bases from V and 4 from J, leaving 18 bases between them. In germline, CDR1 is SQVTM, CDR2 ANQGSEA. This CDR3 is built from 14 residues. CDR3 residues: CSVSLDGESYGYTF. For the CDR3, the DNA is TGCAGCGTGTCTTTGGACGGCGAGTCCTATGGCTACACCTTC. Full variable domain (remainder filled in from reference TRBV29-1 and TRBJ1-2): SAVISQKPSRDICQRGTSLTIQCQVDSQVTMMFWYRQQPGQSLTLIATANQGSEATYESGFVIDKFPISRPNLTFSTLTVSNMSPEDSSIYLCSVSLDGESYGYTFGSGTRLTVV.

This clonotype was seen a single time. J is TRBJ2-5 and V is TRBV6-6; 12 bases agree with TRBD2. This CDR3 has 15 amino acids. Trimming removed 6 bases from V and 5 bases from J; junction bases left unmatched: 7. Germline values: CDR1 MNHNY, CDR2 SVGAGI (reference sequence). This CDR3 reads CASRPSGRAAETQYF. The CDR3 DNA reads TGTGCCAGCAGGCCTAGCGGGAGGGCCGCCGAGACCCAGTACTTC.

This clonotype has a count of ten or more. The chain links TRBV20-1 to TRBJ2-3; 9 bases agree with TRBD2. From germline, CDR1 is DFQATT and CDR2 SNEGSKA (reference sequence). This CDR3 is built from 14 residues. V trimming: 4 bases; J trimming: 2 bases; junction bases outside the gene matches: 4. CDR3 coding DNA: TGCAGTGCTACGCTAGCGGGAATCACAGATACGCAGTATTTT. It is translated as CSATLAGITDTQYF.

The chain carries TRBV9 and TRBJ2-2; D remains ambiguous. V gave up 0 bases and J gave up 6 bases, with 9 bases separating them. CDR1 and CDR2 (germline): SGDLS, YYNGEE. The CDR3 has 14 residues. The CDR3 protein is CASSVGASAGELFF. CDR3 sequence (DNA): TGTGCCAGCAGCGTAGGAGCGTCAGCCGGGGAGCTGTTTTTT.

The chain links TRBV20-1 to TRBJ2-3; no clear D gene. Germline V CDR1 and CDR2: DFQATT, SNEGSKA (reference sequence). V lost 6 bases and J 3 bases, leaving 13 bases between the germline ends. This CDR3 is 13 amino acids long. CDR3: CSANGGFTDTQYF. CDR3 bases: TGCAGTGCAAACGGTGGCTTTACAGATACGCAGTATTTT.

This clonotype was observed a few times. This sequence joins TRBV12-3 or TRBV12-4 and TRBJ2-3; TRBD1 matches at 7 bases. The CDR3 runs to 17 residues. Germline trimming cut 5 bases from V and 1 base from J; bases unmatched to any gene: 12. CDR3 in amino acids: CASSPTTGFGGTDTQYF. The CDR3 region has the DNA TGTGCCAGCAGTCCGACGACAGGGTTCGGCGGCACAGATACGCAGTATTTT.

The rearrangement uses TRBV6-2 or TRBV6-3 and TRBJ2-1, with 9 bases fitting TRBD2. Unmatched junction bases numbered 17, after V lost 5 bases and J lost 9 bases. The CDR3 consists of 17 residues. CDR1 is MNHEY, CDR2 SVGEGT, per germline. Written as DNA, the CDR3 is TGTGCCAGCAGTGCCGAGTTAGCGGGAGCGACCGGAGGTGAGCAGTTCTTC. The encoded protein is CASSAELAGATGGEQFF.

This clonotype was detected a few times. This rearrangement joins TRBV20-1 to TRBJ2-7; TRBD2 might be the D (5 bases). V was cut by 6 bases and J by 3 bases, with 21 bases left in between. CDR3 length equals 15 residues. Per the germline V gene, CDR1 is DFQATT and CDR2 is SNEGSKA (reference sequence). The CDR3 region is CSATSDWKRSYEQYF. CDR3 bases: TGCAGTGCGACGTCGGACTGGAAAAGAAGCTACGAGCAGTACTTC.

This sequence joins TRBV21-1 and TRBJ2-3; TRBD2, the table's D call, was not compared with the DNA. TRBV21-1 is deemed a pseudogene. This CDR3 region has 15 residues. The CDR3, as DNA: TGTGCCAGCAGCAAGGGGGGACTCAGCACAGATACGCAGTATTTT. Translated: CASSKGGLSTDTQYF.

The chain recombines TRBV25-1 with TRBJ2-3; D is perhaps TRBD2 (6 bases). V shed 4 bases and J shed 2 bases, with 10 bases lying between them. The germline V gene has CDR1 MGHDK and CDR2 SYGVNS. CDR3 length equals 14 residues. The CDR3 bases are TGTGCCAGCAGTGTCTCGGACTACACAGATACGCAGTATTTT. Translation gives CASSVSDYTDTQYF.

This sequence joins TRBV30 and TRBJ1-2; D remains unclear. Trimming took 2 bases from V and 4 from J, leaving 14 bases between them. CDR3 length equals 14 residues. Germline V gene sequence: CDR1 GTSNPN, CDR2 SVGIG (reference sequence). CDR3 coding DNA: TGTGCCTGGAGTCCAAGGGTACGGAGCTATGGCTACACCTTC. This encodes CAWSPRVRSYGYTF.

This clonotype was detected a few times. This chain joins TRBV30 and TRBJ2-2, with a tentative D call TRBD2 (6 bases). The germline CDR1 and CDR2 sequences are GTSNPN and SVGIG (reference sequence). The CDR3 spans 17 residues. V lost 5 bases to trimming and J lost 3 bases, with 22 bases between them. Here the CDR3 DNA reads TGTGCCTGGGGCGGGACTTTCTTTAGCATGGACACCGGGGAGCTGTTTTTT. It codes for CAWGGTFFSMDTGELFF.

This clonotype was observed many times. One junction end disagrees with the germline gene, perhaps due to a read error. The genes are TRBV29-1 and TRBJ2-1, with D maybe TRBD1 (6 bases). Per germline, CDR1 SQVTM and CDR2 ANQGSEA. The CDR3 sequence is 17 residues long. This CDR3 is CSVEDVQGKEGWNEQFF. In DNA, the CDR3 is TGCAGCGTCGAAGACGTGCAGGGGAAAGAGGGCTGGAATGAGCAGTTCTTC.

In DNA, the CDR3 is TGCGCCAGCAGTGATATCTGGCTAGCGGAAACAGATACGCAGTATTTT. This encodes CASSDIWLAETDTQYF. The chain joins TRBV10-2 to TRBJ2-3, with 7 positions matching TRBD2. The CDR3 is made up of 16 amino acids. Germline CDR1 is WSHSY and CDR2 is SAAADI. V lost 3 bases and J lost 3; bases outside the gene matches: 9.

This clonotype was seen only a few times. V gene TRBV6-5 combines with J gene TRBJ2-1, with 7 bases identical to TRBD2. The junction had 8 bases not matched to a gene; V was cut back by 6 bases and J by 3 bases. Germline CDR1 is MNHEY and CDR2 is SVGAGI. The CDR3 is 15 amino acids. The CDR3 sequence is CASSLSLADYNEQFF. CDR3 in DNA: TGTGCCAGCAGCCTAAGTCTAGCGGACTACAATGAGCAGTTCTTC.

The table lists this clonotype with a few counts. V and J are TRBV28 and TRBJ2-7; no reliable D call. The CDR3 is 14 amino acids. Trimming took 1 base from V and 2 from J, leaving 9 bases between them. CDR1 MDHEN and CDR2 SYDVKM come from the germline V gene. DNA for the CDR3: TGTGCCAGCAGTTTATCCGCCGGCGCCTACGAGCAGTACTTC. It is translated as CASSLSAGAYEQYF.

V is TRBV5-1 and J is TRBJ1-3, with no clear D. Per the germline V gene, CDR1 is SGHRS and CDR2 is YFSETQ. CDR3 length equals 15 residues. The V end lost 0 bases, the J end lost 0 bases, and 7 bases lay between the germline ends. Written as DNA, the CDR3 is TGCGCCAGCAGCTTGGCCGACGGCTCTGGAAACACCATATATTTT. It translates to CASSLADGSGNTIYF.

The J gene is TRBJ2-4, the V gene TRBV29-1, with 9 nucleotides matching TRBD1. With 7 bases clipped from V and 2 bases from J, the junction kept 9 bases outside the gene matches. The germline V gene encodes CDR1 SQVTM and CDR2 ANQGSEA. CDR3 length equals 15 residues. CDR3 region: CSAGGGQGTKNIQYF. CDR3 bases: TGCAGCGCTGGGGGGGGACAGGGAACCAAAAACATTCAGTACTTC. Complete variable domain (other parts from reference TRBV29-1 and TRBJ2-4): SAVISQKPSRDICQRGTSLTIQCQVDSQVTMMFWYRQQPGQSLTLIATANQGSEATYESGFVIDKFPISRPNLTFSTLTVSNMSPEDSSIYLCSAGGGQGTKNIQYFGAGTRLSVL.

The V and J genes are TRBV5-1 and TRBJ1-5, with a weak D call TRBD1 (5 bases). The V end was cut by 5 bases, the J end by 3 bases, with 15 bases between. The CDR3 is made up of 15 amino acids. The germline V gene has CDR1 SGHRS and CDR2 YFSETQ. The CDR3 DNA is TGCGCCAGCAGATCCGGGACGGAAAACAATCAGCCCCAGCATTTT. Amino acids: CASRSGTENNQPQHF.

This chain links TRBV11-2 with TRBJ1-6; 7 positions agree with TRBD1. Germline-derived CDR1 and CDR2 are SGHAT and FQNNGV. Trimming cost V 8 bases and J 9 bases; bases outside gene matches: 7. This CDR3 region has 13 residues. The CDR3 DNA reads TGTGCCAGCTCTCTCAGGGGGGTTTCACCCCTCCACTTT. As protein: CASSLRGVSPLHF.

This chain uses TRBV6-5 with TRBJ2-2, with 8 bases matching TRBD2. The germline gives CDR1 MNHEY, CDR2 SVGAGI. CDR3 length equals 14 residues. The trim removed 6 bases at V and 5 bases at J, leaving 5 bases unmatched. The chain's CDR3 is CASSRTSNTGELFF. CDR3 DNA: TGTGCCAGCAGCCGGACTAGCAATACCGGGGAGCTGTTTTTT.

The V and J genes are TRBV6-5 and TRBJ2-5, with 7 bases identical to TRBD1. The CDR3 length is 13 residues. V was clipped by 6 bases and J by 6 bases; unmatched bases: 7. Germline assignment: CDR1 MNHEY and CDR2 SVGAGI. CDR3 in amino acids: CASRGGRDKTQYF. Written as DNA, the CDR3 is TGTGCCAGCAGAGGGGGCAGGGATAAGACCCAGTACTTC.

Concerning this clonotype: Mismatch with germline at one junction end may stem from a read error. The chain uses TRBV12-3 or TRBV12-4 and TRBJ1-6; the D is unclear. The CDR3 length is 14 residues. The CDR3 sequence: CASSFDGWNSPLHF. DNA for the CDR3: TGCGCCAGCAGTTTTGACGGGTGGAATTCACCCCTCCACTTT.